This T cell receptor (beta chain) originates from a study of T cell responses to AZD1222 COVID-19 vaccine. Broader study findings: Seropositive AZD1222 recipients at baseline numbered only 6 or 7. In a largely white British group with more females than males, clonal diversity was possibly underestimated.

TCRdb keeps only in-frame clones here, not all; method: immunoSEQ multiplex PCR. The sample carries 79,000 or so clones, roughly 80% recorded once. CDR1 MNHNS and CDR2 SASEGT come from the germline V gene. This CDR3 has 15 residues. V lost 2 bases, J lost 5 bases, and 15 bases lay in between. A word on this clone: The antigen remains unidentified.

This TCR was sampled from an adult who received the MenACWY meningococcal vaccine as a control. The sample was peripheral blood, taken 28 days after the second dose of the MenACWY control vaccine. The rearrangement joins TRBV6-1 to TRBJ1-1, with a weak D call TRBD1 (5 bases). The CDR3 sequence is CASSERGQGGTEAFF. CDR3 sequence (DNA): TGTGCCAGCAGTGAACGAGGGCAGGGAGGGACTGAAGCTTTCTTT.